This TCR beta chain was observed in a study of blood T cell repertoires in COVID-19. Some clones are missing from TCRdb's copy, which holds only in-frame ones; the method was immunoSEQ multiplex PCR. This table has about 120,000 clones, 65% to 85% appearing once. This clone was found once. The TCR comes from a woman in her 70s with acute or convalescent COVID-19. Sequencing used peripheral blood.

CDR3 residues: CASTPDSYNEQFF. The CDR3 DNA is TGTGCCAGCACCCCGGACAGTTACAATGAGCAGTTCTTC. The rearrangement joins TRBV12-3 or TRBV12-4 to TRBJ2-1; TRBD1 is a possible D gene (6 bases). V lost 7 bases, J lost 4 bases, and 11 bases lay in between. The CDR3 runs 13 residues.